This section outlines one T cell receptor beta chain sequence together with its context. The sample is drawn from a study of CD8+CD57+ T cells in acquired aplastic anemia. Background on the study: Quantities of DNA derived from sorted CD4+ and CD8+ cells averaged 3.2 ug.

The CDR3 runs 15 residues. V shed 7 bases, J shed 0 bases, and the junction held 5 bases outside the gene matches. Germline CDR1 and CDR2: LNHDA and SQIVND (reference sequence). In patients chosen for sequencing, flow cytometry had shown CD8+CD57+ cell expansion. Profiling that covered TCR beta VDJ and CDR3 relied on genomic DNA as its template. Each CDR3 protein gets one entry after TCRdb re-called the reads with MiXCR. Seen here are a few hundred thousand distinct CDR3 sequences, under 40% observed once, and the top ten hold nearly 0.85%. The origin of this receptor is a human donor with aplastic anemia. The specimen was sorted CD4+, CD8+, or CD8+CD57+ T cells (not recorded which) from PBMCs. The genes are TRBV19 and TRBJ2-1, with TRBD2 matching over 8 bases. The CDR3 reads CASTRGTSSYNEQFF. DNA for the CDR3: TGTGCCAGTACCAGAGGGACTAGCTCCTACAATGAGCAGTTCTTC.